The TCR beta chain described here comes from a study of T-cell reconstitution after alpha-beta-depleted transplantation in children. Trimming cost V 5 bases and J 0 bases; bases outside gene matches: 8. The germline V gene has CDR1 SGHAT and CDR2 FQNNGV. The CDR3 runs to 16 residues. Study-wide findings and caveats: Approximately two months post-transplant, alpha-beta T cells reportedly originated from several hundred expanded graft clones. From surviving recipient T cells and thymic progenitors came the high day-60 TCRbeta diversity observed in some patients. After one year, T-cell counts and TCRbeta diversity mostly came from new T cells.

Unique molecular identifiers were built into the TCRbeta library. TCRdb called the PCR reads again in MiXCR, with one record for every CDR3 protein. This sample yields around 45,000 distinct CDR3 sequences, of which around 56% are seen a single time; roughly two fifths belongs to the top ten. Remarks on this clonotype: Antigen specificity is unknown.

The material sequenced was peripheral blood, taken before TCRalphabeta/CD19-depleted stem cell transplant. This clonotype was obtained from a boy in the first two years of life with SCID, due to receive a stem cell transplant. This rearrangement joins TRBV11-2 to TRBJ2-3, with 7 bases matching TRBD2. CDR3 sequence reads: CASSDRGGVSTDTQYF. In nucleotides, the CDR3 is TGTGCCAGCAGCGACCGGGGAGGGGTTAGCACAGATACGCAGTATTTT.